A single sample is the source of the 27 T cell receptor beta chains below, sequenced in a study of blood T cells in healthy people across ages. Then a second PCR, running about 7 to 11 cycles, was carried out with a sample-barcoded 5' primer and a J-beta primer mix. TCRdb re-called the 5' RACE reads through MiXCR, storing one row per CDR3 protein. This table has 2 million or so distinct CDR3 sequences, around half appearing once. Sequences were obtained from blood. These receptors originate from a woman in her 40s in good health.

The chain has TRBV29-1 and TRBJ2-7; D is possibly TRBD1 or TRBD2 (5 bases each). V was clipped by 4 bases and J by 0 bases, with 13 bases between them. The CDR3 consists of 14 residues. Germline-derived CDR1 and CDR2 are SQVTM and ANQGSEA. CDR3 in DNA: TGCAGCGTTGGAGACGGGGCCAGCTCCTACGAGCAGTACTTC. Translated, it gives CSVGDGASSYEQYF.

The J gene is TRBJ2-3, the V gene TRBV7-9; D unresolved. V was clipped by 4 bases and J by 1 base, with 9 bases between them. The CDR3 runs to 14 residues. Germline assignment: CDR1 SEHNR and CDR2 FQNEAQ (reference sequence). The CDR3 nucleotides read TGTGCCAGCAGCTCCGGGCGACGCACAGATACGCAGTATTTT. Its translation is CASSSGRRTDTQYF.

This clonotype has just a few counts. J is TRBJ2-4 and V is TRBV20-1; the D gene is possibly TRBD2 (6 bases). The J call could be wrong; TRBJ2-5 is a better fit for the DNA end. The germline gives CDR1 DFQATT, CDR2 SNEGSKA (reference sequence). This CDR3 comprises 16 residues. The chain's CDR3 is CSARDWGTPPSETQYF. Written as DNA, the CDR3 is TGCAGTGCTAGAGACTGGGGGACTCCTCCCTCGGAGACCCAGTACTTC.

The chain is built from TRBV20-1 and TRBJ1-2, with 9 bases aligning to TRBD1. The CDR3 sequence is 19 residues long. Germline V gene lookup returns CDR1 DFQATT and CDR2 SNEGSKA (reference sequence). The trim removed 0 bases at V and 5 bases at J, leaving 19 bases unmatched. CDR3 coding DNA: TGCAGTGCTAGAGATGCGCCAAGGACAGGGGTCGCGCGTGGTTATGGCTACACCTTC. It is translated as CSARDAPRTGVARGYGYTF.

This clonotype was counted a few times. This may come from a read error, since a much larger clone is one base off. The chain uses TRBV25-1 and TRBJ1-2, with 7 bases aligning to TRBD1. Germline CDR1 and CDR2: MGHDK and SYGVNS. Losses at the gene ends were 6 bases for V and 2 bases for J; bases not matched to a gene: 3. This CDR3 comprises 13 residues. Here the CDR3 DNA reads TGTGCCAGCAGATCGACAGGGAACTATGGCTACACCTTC. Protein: CASRSTGNYGYTF.

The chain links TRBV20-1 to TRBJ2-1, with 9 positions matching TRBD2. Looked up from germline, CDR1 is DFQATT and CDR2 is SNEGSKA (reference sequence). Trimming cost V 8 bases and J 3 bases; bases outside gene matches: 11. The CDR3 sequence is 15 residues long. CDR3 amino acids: CSPQPPRGGYNEQFF. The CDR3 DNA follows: TGCAGTCCTCAACCACCGCGGGGGGGCTACAATGAGCAGTTCTTC.

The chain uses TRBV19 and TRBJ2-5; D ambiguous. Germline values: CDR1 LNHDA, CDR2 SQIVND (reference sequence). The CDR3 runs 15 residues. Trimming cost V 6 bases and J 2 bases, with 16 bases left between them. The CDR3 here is CASRSLETMQETQYF. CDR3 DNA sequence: TGTGCCAGTAGATCCCTCGAAACGATGCAAGAGACCCAGTACTTC.

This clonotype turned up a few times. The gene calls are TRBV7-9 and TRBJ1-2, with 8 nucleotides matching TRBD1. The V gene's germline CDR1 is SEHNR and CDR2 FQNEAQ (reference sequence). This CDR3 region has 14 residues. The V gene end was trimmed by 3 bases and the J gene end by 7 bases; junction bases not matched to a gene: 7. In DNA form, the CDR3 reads TGTGCCAGCAGCTTGGACAGGGCTTACTCTGGCTACACCTTC. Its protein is CASSLDRAYSGYTF.

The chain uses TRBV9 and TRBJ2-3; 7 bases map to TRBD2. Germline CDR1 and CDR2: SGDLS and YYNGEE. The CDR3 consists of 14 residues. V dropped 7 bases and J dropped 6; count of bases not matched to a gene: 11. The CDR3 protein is CASEKRDLGDTQYF. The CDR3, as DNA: TGTGCCAGCGAAAAGCGGGACTTGGGGGATACGCAGTATTTT.

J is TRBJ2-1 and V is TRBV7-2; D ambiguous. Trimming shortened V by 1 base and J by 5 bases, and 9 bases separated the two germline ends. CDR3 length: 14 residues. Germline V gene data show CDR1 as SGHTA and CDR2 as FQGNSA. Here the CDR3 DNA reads TGTACCAGCAGCTTAGGAGGCATTAACAATGAGCAGTTCTTC. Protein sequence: CTSSLGGINNEQFF.

This chain's CDR3 is CASSVTGRNNEQFF. The CDR3 region has the DNA TGTGCCAGCAGCGTAACAGGGAGGAACAATGAGCAGTTCTTC. This chain links TRBV9 with TRBJ2-1; the D gene could be TRBD1 or TRBD2 (6 bases each). V lost 1 base and J 5 bases, leaving 10 bases between the germline ends. Germline V gene lookup returns CDR1 SGDLS and CDR2 YYNGEE. CDR3 length: 14 residues.

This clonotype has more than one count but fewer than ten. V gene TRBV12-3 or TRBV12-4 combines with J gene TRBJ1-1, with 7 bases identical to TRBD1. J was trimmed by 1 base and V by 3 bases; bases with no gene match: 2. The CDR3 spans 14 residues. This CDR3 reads CASSFTGANTEAFF. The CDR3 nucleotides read TGTGCCAGCAGTTTTACAGGGGCGAACACTGAAGCTTTCTTT.

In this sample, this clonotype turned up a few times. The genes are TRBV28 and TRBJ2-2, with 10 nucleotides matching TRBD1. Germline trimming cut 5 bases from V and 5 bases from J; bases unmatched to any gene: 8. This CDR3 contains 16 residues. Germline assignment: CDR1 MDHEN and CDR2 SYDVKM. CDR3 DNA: TGTGCCAGCAGTACCAACCGGGACAGGGGAACCGGGGAGCTGTTTTTT. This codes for CASSTNRDRGTGELFF. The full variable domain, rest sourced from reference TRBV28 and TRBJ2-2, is DVKVTQSSRYLVKRTGEKVFLECVQDMDHENMFWYRQDPGLGLRLIYFSYDVKMKEKGDIPEGYSVSREKKERFSLILESASTNQTSMYLCASSTNRDRGTGELFFGEGSRLTVL.

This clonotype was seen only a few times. The CDR3 nucleotides read TGTGCCAGCAGTTATGGGGACTATAACACAGATACGCAGTATTTT. The encoded protein is CASSYGDYNTDTQYF. The J gene is TRBJ2-3, the V gene TRBV6-2 or TRBV6-3, with TRBD2 matching over 7 bases. The J segment lost 2 bases and the V segment lost 3 bases, leaving 5 bases of the junction unmatched. The CDR3 consists of 15 residues. Per germline, CDR1 MNHEY and CDR2 SVGEGT.

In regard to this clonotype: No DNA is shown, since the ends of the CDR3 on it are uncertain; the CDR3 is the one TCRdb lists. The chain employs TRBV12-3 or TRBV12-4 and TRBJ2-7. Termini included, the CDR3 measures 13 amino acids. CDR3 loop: CASSFGSGYEQYF.

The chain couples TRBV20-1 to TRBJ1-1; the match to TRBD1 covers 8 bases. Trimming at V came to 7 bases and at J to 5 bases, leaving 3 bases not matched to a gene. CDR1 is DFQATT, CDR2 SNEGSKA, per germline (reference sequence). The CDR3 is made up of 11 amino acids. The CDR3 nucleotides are TGCAGTGGACAGGGGTCAACTGAAGCTTTCTTT. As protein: CSGQGSTEAFF.

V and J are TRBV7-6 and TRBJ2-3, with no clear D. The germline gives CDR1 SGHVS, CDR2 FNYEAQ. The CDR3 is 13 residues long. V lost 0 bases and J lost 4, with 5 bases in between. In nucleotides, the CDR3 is TGTGCCAGCAGCTTAGCGGAACCAGATACGCAGTATTTT. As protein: CASSLAEPDTQYF.

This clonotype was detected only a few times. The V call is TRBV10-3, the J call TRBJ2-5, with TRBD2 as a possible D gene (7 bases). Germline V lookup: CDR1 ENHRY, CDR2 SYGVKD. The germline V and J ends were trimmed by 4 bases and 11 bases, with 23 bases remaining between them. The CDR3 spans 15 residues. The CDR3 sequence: CAISATGGPILEQYF. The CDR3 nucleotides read TGTGCCATCAGTGCCACGGGGGGCCCAATATTAGAGCAGTACTTC.

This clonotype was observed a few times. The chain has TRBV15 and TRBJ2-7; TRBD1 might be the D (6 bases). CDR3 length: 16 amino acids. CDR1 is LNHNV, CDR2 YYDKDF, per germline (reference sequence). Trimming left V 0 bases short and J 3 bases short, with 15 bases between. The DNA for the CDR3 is TGTGCCACCAGCAGAGAACAGGGTTTCGGGGACTACGAGCAGTACTTC. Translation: CATSREQGFGDYEQYF.

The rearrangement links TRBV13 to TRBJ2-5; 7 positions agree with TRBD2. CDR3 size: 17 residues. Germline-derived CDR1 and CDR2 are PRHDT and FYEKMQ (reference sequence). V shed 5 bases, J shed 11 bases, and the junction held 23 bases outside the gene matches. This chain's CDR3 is CASSPGWGSGEENEQYF. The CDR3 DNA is TGTGCCAGCAGCCCCGGATGGGGGAGCGGGGAGGAAAATGAGCAGTACTTC.

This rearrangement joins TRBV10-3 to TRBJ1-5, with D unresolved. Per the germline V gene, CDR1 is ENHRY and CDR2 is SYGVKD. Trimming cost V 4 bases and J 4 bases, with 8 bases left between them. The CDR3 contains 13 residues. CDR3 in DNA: TGTGCCATCAGTGTCACCGAGAATCAGCCCCAGCATTTT. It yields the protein CAISVTENQPQHF.

The CDR3 DNA follows: TGTGCCAGCAGTACCACGGACACGGTCCCCCCCTACGAGCAGTACTTC. It codes for CASSTTDTVPPYEQYF. J is TRBJ2-7 and V is TRBV6-6; weak D call: TRBD1 (5 bases). This CDR3 is built from 16 residues. The germline CDR1 and CDR2 sequences are MNHNY and SVGAGI (reference sequence). V lost 5 bases and J lost 2, with 19 bases in between.

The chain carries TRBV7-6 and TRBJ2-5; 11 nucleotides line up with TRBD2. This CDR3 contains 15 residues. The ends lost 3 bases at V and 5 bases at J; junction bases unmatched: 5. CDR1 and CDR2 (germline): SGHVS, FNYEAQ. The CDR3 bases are TGTGCCAGCAGCTTGATTAGCGGGGGGGCTGAGACCCAGTACTTC. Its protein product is CASSLISGGAETQYF.

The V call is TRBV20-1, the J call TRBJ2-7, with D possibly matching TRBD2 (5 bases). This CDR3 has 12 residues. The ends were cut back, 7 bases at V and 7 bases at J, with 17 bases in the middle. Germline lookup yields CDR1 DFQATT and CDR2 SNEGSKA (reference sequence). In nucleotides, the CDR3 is TGCAGTGTAGGCCCCAGGAGGACTGAGCAGTACTTC. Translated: CSVGPRRTEQYF.

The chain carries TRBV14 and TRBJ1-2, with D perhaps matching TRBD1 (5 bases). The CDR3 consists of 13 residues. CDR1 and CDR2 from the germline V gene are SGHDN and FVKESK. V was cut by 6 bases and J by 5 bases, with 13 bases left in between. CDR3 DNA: TGTGCCAGCAGGGGCGGGACGGATTATGGCTACACCTTC. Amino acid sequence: CASRGGTDYGYTF.

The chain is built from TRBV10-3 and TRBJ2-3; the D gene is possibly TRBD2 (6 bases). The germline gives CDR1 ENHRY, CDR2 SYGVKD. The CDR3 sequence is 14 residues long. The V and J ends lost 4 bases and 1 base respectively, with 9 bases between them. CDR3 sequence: CAISVREGTDTQYF. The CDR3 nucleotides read TGTGCCATCAGTGTCAGGGAGGGCACAGATACGCAGTATTTT.

The DNA for the CDR3 is TGTGCCAGCAGAGGGACCGCTCCTAATCAGCCCCAGCATTTT. It translates to CASRGTAPNQPQHF. The genes are TRBV6-5 and TRBJ1-5; D may be TRBD1 (5 bases). Germline lookup yields CDR1 MNHEY and CDR2 SVGAGI. This CDR3 comprises 14 residues. V lost 6 bases and J 4 bases, leaving 13 bases between the germline ends.